Sequencing of this T cell receptor (beta chain) was carried out in a study of immune evolution from preneoplasia to lung adenocarcinoma. About the study: HLA loss of heterozygosity: roughly 7.5% AIS, under 19% MIA, about 30% ADC, none AAH.

Some clones are missing from TCRdb's copy, which holds only in-frame ones; the method was immunoSEQ multiplex PCR. The table has several thousand clones, approximately 80% seen once. CDR1 and CDR2 from the germline V gene are MDHEN and SYDVKM. V was clipped by 6 bases and J by 0 bases; unmatched bases: 5. CDR3 length: 15 amino acids. This receptor was taken from a donor aged 70 or over with lung adenocarcinoma. Sequencing input: FFPE minimally invasive lung adenocarcinoma tissue. V is TRBV28 and J is TRBJ2-1, with TRBD1 identical over 7 bases. CDR3 protein: CASRPTGVSYNEQFF. For the CDR3, the DNA is TGTGCCAGCAGGCCTACAGGGGTCTCCTACAATGAGCAGTTCTTC.